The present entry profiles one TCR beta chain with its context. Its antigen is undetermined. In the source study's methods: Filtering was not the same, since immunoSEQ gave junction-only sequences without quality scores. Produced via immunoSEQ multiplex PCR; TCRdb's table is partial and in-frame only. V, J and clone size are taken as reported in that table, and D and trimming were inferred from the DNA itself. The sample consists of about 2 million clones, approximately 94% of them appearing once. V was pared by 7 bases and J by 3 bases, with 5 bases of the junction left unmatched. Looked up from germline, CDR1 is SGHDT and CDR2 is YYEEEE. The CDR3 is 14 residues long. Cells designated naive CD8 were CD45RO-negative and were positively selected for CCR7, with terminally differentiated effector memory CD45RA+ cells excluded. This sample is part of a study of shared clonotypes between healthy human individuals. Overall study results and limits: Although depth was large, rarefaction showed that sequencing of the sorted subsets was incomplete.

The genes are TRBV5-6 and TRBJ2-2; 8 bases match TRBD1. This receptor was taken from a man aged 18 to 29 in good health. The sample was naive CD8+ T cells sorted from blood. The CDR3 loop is CASHLQGDTGELFF. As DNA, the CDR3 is TGTGCCAGCCACTTACAGGGGGACACCGGGGAGCTGTTTTTT.